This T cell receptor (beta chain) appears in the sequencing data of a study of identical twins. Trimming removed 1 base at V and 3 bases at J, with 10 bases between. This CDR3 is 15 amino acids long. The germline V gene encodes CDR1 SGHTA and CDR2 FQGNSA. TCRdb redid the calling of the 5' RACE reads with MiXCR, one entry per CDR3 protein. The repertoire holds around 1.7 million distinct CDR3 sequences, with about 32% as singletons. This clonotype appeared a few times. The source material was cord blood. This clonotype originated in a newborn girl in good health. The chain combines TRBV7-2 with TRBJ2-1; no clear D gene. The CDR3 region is CASSLGMPLYNEQFF. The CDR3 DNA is TGTGCCAGCAGCTTAGGGATGCCCCTCTACAATGAGCAGTTCTTC.